This T cell receptor beta chain was obtained from a study of T cell repertoires in Merkel cell carcinoma (dated by TCRdb to between 2018 and 2020). Some background on the complete study: Patients who had received intralesional immunotherapy or systemic immune checkpoint blockade prior to the biopsy were excluded. MCPyV-specific clonotypes were initially defined through tetramer sorting, cloning and paired TCR sequencing of expanded tumor-infiltrating lymphocytes. Inclusion required a diagnosis of MCPyV-positive Merkel cell carcinoma and successful in vitro expansion of tumor-infiltrating lymphocytes. Overall study outcomes, separate from this receptor: Normal tissue biopsies were not studied.

TRB CDR3 sequencing and data processing of tumor genomic DNA were performed with the immunoSEQ assay. What TCRdb holds here is the immuneACCESS table cut down to in-frame rearrangements. Part of the clones is not present; checked against another copy, under half of the missing clones reflect an unresolved V gene, and the others are unexplained. The sample records roughly 14,000 clones, 76% of which are singletons. Of the sample, 17% is held by the ten largest clones. Study subjects had biopsy-confirmed Merkel cell carcinoma that was MCPyV-positive, and every subject had positive serum antibodies to T-antigen. Genomic DNA was extracted from more than five adjacent 10-micron frozen tumor sections without any cell sorting or culture. Optimal cutting temperature compound was used to freeze tumor biopsy tissue measuring roughly 5 x 5 x 5 mm. The presence of abundant Merkel cell carcinoma and infiltrating cells in the frozen biopsy was confirmed on hematoxylin and eosin scout sections.

V and J are truncated by 1 base and 4 bases respectively, leaving an intervening sequence of 16 bases. Looking up the germline V gene (reference sequence) yields CDR1 LNHNV and CDR2 YYDKDF. The CDR3 measures 16 amino acids from cysteine to phenylalanine. The CDR3 DNA has 48 bases and is translated from base 1. On this clone: Its antigen is currently not known. The record has no base qualities; no much larger clone is one base away.

The TCR was taken from an adult with Merkel cell carcinoma. The rearrangement joined TRBV15 to TRBJ1-2; the D gene cannot be named for sure. What was sequenced was tumor tissue. The sequenced DNA is TGTGCCACCAGCAGAGGGGCTGCCAGTATGACCTATGGCTACACCTTC. Its product reads: CATSRGAASMTYGYTF.